This TCR beta chain was captured in a study of blood T cells in healthy people across ages. About the research overall: About one barcoded beta molecule per two T cells was captured by template switching.

A J-beta primer mix and a sample-barcoded 5' primer were used in a second PCR of roughly 6 to 11 cycles. Sequencing of every sample gave 3 million or more CDR3-containing paired-end reads. TCRdb fed the 5' RACE reads into MiXCR, producing one record per CDR3 protein. The data contain roughly 1.5 million distinct CDR3 sequences, about 42% of them singletons. V was pared by 3 bases and J by 8 bases, with 13 bases between. Germline values: CDR1 MDHEN, CDR2 SYDVKM. The CDR3 loop spans 13 amino acids. Concerning this clonotype itself: Its specificity is unknown.

Broader study findings: The unknown donor CMV status may have confounded expanded clonotype changes.

This receptor was identified in a woman under 30 in good health. This chain connects TRBV28 to TRBJ1-1; a weak D match, TRBD1 (5 bases). Sequenced material: blood. CDR3: CASSLMGPREAFF. DNA of the CDR3: TGTGCCAGCAGTTTGATGGGACCCAGGGAAGCTTTCTTT. Variable domain in full (rest from reference TRBV28 and TRBJ1-1): DVKVTQSSRYLVKRTGEKVFLECVQDMDHENMFWYRQDPGLGLRLIYFSYDVKMKEKGDIPEGYSVSREKKERFSLILESASTNQTSMYLCASSLMGPREAFFGQGTRLTVV.